Described below is a single T cell receptor beta chain sequence and its context. Its antigen is not identified. This sample stems from a study of early T cells in non-severe SARS-CoV-2 infection. Findings of the study overall: Using VDJdb, the matching emphasized anti-spike CD8 responses while missing private and CD4 specificities.

CDR1 and CDR2 from the germline V gene are MNHEY and SMNVEV (reference sequence). The CDR3 has 19 residues. The V and J ends lost 3 bases and 0 bases respectively, with 24 bases between them. The TCR library protocol was used to attach unique molecular identifiers. These identifiers were attached to individual cDNA molecules. MiXCR was run by TCRdb on the 5' RACE reads, yielding one entry per CDR3 protein. Of around 77,000 distinct CDR3 sequences listed, about 12% were seen once; the top ten hold 15% to 17%. The TCR originated in an adult who was a healthcare worker with PCR-confirmed SARS-CoV-2 infection or an uninfected control (not recorded which). The donor label of this sample is uncertain. V and J are TRBV27 and TRBJ2-7, with D maybe TRBD2 (6 bases). Material: whole blood, obtained at baseline. The CDR3 bases are TGTGCCAGCAGTTTCCTAGTGGAGGGCGTTCGTCCGATCTCCTACGAGCAGTACTTC. Protein sequence: CASSFLVEGVRPISYEQYF.